Each of the 2 T cell receptor beta chains below was sequenced from the same sample in a study of blood T cell repertoires in COVID-19. Data came from immunoSEQ multiplex PCR; TCRdb stores just in-frame clones and leaves some out. The sample shows 200,000 to 250,000 clones, roughly nine tenths of them seen only once. The sequencing input was peripheral blood. These receptors all come from a man aged 55 to 70 with acute or convalescent COVID-19.

This clone was counted between two and nine times. The chain couples TRBV28 to TRBJ1-1, with D possibly matching TRBD1 (6 bases). V was shortened by 5 bases and J by 4 bases, with 14 bases between the two germline ends. Germline-derived CDR1 and CDR2 are MDHEN and SYDVKM. CDR3 length equals 14 residues. CDR3 loop: CASSPIDRFTEAFF. CDR3 in DNA: TGTGCCAGCAGTCCAATAGACAGGTTCACTGAAGCTTTCTTT.

In its sample, this clone was seen a few times. The chain combines TRBV7-2 with TRBJ2-7, with 13 bases lining up with TRBD2. J was trimmed by 4 bases and V by 5 bases; bases with no gene match: 2. The CDR3 has 14 residues. CDR1 and CDR2 (germline): SGHTA, FQGNSA. The CDR3 loop is CASSPTSGRYEQYF. The CDR3, as DNA: TGTGCCAGCAGCCCGACTAGCGGGAGGTACGAGCAGTACTTC.